This entry lists 10 T cell receptor beta chains sequenced from one sample in a study of blood T cell repertoires in COVID-19. Repertoires were generated with immunoSEQ multiplex PCR, while TCRdb's copy carries only in-frame clones and drops some. The table has fewer than 250,000 clones, around 86% seen once; the top ten hold less than 5%. Sequencing was performed on PBMCs or T cells enriched from blood (not recorded which). These TCRs come from a woman aged 40-49 years with acute COVID-19.

Only one count was recorded for this clone. The rearrangement joins TRBV6-2 or TRBV6-3 to TRBJ1-2; possible D gene TRBD1, 6 bases. The CDR3 extends over 16 amino acids. The V end was cut by 0 bases, the J end by 5 bases, with 16 bases between. Germline V gene data show CDR1 as MNHEY and CDR2 as SVGEGT. CDR3 amino acids: CASSYSLQGFWYGYTF. Written as DNA, the CDR3 is TGTGCCAGCAGTTACTCTTTACAGGGTTTTTGGTATGGCTACACCTTC.

J is TRBJ2-1 and V is TRBV7-9; 7 bases fit TRBD1. V lost 5 bases to trimming and J lost 0 bases; unmatched junction nucleotides: 10. The CDR3 consists of 17 residues. Per the germline V gene, CDR1 is SEHNR and CDR2 is FQNEAQ (reference sequence). CDR3 sequence: CASSPRTGWGSYNEQFF. CDR3 DNA sequence: TGTGCCAGCAGCCCGCGGACAGGCTGGGGCTCCTACAATGAGCAGTTCTTC.

Here the CDR3 reads CASSSHRDSTYEQYF. In DNA form, the CDR3 reads TGTGCCAGCAGTTCCCACCGGGACAGCACCTACGAGCAGTACTTC. The rearrangement links TRBV6-2 or TRBV6-3 to TRBJ2-7; 7 bases fit TRBD1. This CDR3 comprises 15 residues. The junction had 8 bases not matched to a gene; V was cut back by 4 bases and J by 2 bases. Looked up from germline, CDR1 is MNHEY and CDR2 is SVGEGT.

The chain has TRBV27 and TRBJ2-4; 14 bases map to TRBD2. After removal of 0 bases from V and 6 bases from J, the junction contained 4 bases not matched to a gene. Germline loops: CDR1 MNHEY, CDR2 SMNVEV (reference sequence). This CDR3 has 17 amino acids. The CDR3 DNA sequence: TGTGCCAGCAGTTTATCTGGGACTAGCGGGAGAATAAACATTCAGTACTTC. Protein product: CASSLSGTSGRINIQYF.

The J gene is TRBJ1-2, the V gene TRBV7-8, with a possible D match to TRBD1 (6 bases). CDR1 is SGHVS and CDR2 is FQNEAQ in the germline V gene. The CDR3 runs to 15 residues. V gave up 2 bases and J gave up 7 bases, with 17 bases separating them. As DNA, the CDR3 is TGTGCCAGCAGCTTATCGCTCTCACAGGGTCGTGGCTACACCTTC. Its protein is CASSLSLSQGRGYTF.

This chain connects TRBV24-1 to TRBJ2-3, with TRBD2 matching 9 bases. This CDR3 has 17 amino acids. Trimming took 3 bases from V and 2 from J; bases not matched to a gene: 8. Germline CDR1 and CDR2: KGHDR and SFDVKD. This chain's CDR3 is CATSDAASGRNTDTQYF. CDR3 DNA sequence: TGTGCCACCAGTGATGCCGCGAGCGGGAGGAACACAGATACGCAGTATTTT.

The chain couples TRBV4-1 to TRBJ1-3; D perhaps matches TRBD1 (6 bases). The germline V gene has CDR1 MGHRA and CDR2 YSYEKL. This CDR3 is 15 amino acids long. V was clipped by 2 bases and J by 0 bases, with 8 bases between them. The DNA for the CDR3 is TGCGCCAGCAGCCAACAGGGACACTCTGGAAACACCATATATTTT. Translation: CASSQQGHSGNTIYF.

This clone was counted between two and nine times. This chain connects TRBV6-1 to TRBJ2-7; tentative D call: TRBD1 (6 bases). V was cut by 3 bases and J by 2 bases, with 14 bases left in between. This CDR3 has 15 amino acids. CDR1 is MNHNS, CDR2 SASEGT, per germline. The CDR3 DNA reads TGTGCCAGCAGTGACAAATACAGGGCCCCCTACGAGCAGTACTTC. This translates into CASSDKYRAPYEQYF.

This clone has at least ten counts. V and J are TRBV5-6 and TRBJ2-7; 10 bases fit TRBD1. This CDR3 region has 14 residues. Germline values: CDR1 SGHDT, CDR2 YYEEEE. V was pared by 1 base and J by 4 bases, with 2 bases of the junction left unmatched. Written as DNA, the CDR3 is TGTGCCAGCAGCTTGCTGGACAGGGGGTACGAGCAGTACTTC. Amino acid sequence: CASSLLDRGYEQYF.

V gene TRBV18 combines with J gene TRBJ2-7; 9 nucleotides line up with TRBD1. The J segment lost 5 bases and the V segment lost 2 bases, leaving 10 bases of the junction unmatched. The CDR3 totals 16 residues. CDR1 KGHSH and CDR2 LQKENI come from the germline V gene. CDR3 nucleotides: TGTGCCAGCTCACCAGATGCGGGACAGGGCCCCCACGAGCAGTACTTC. Translation gives CASSPDAGQGPHEQYF.